This section outlines one T cell receptor (beta chain) sequence together with its context. This entry is derived from a study of technical replicates of blood from several donors. Produced via immunoSEQ multiplex PCR; TCRdb's table is partial and in-frame only. The sample has about 81,000 clones, 90% to 96% seen once; the top ten hold under 0.4%. Germline V gives CDR1 MNHEY, CDR2 SMNVEV (reference sequence). The J segment lost 4 bases and the V segment lost 5 bases, leaving 6 bases of the junction unmatched. The CDR3 runs 14 residues. Material: T cells isolated from PBMCs. The chain uses TRBV27 and TRBJ1-1, with 8 positions matching TRBD1. The clonotype originates from a human donor in good health. This CDR3 reads CASSITGQGTEAFF. The CDR3 bases are TGTGCCAGCAGTATCACCGGACAGGGCACTGAAGCTTTCTTT.